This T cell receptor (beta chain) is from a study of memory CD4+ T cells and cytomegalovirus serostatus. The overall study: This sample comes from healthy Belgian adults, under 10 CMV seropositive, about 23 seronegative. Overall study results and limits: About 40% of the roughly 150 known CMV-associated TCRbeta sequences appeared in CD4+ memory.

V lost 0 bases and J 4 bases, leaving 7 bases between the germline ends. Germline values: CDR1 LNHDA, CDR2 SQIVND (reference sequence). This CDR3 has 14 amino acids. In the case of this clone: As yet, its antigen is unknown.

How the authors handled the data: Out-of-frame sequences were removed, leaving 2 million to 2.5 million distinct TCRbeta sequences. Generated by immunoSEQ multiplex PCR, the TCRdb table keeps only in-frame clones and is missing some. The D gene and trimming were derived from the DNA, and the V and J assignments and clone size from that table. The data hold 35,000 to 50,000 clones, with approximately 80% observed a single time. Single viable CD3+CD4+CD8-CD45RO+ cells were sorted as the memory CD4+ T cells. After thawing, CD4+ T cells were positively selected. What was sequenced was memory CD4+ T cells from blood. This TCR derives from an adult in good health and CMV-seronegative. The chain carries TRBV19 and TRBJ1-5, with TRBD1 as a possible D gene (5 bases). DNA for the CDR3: TGTGCCAGTAGTATAGAGGGGCTAAATCAGCCCCAGCATTTT. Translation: CASSIEGLNQPQHF.